The 24 T cell receptor beta chains presented below share a single source sample, sequenced in a study of blood T cells in healthy people across ages. The authors ran a second PCR of 7 to 11 cycles using a sample-barcoded 5' primer and a J-beta primer mix. TCRdb re-derived calls from the 5' RACE reads in MiXCR, one entry per CDR3 protein. The table has 1.5 million to 2 million distinct CDR3 sequences, 28% seen once. Sequenced sample: blood. Every receptor here comes from a woman aged 25 to 39 in good health.

The chain employs TRBV20-1 and TRBJ2-1; tentative D call: TRBD1 (6 bases). V gave up 6 bases and J gave up 8 bases, with 20 bases separating them. Germline loops: CDR1 DFQATT, CDR2 SNEGSKA (reference sequence). The CDR3 has 14 residues. The CDR3 sequence is CSAGEQGLGYEQFF. The CDR3 nucleotides read TGCAGTGCGGGAGAACAGGGTTTGGGCTATGAGCAGTTCTTC.

This sequence joins TRBV29-1 and TRBJ1-5; the match to TRBD1 covers 7 bases. V trimming: 6 bases; J trimming: 2 bases; junction bases outside the gene matches: 10. Germline V gene sequence: CDR1 SQVTM, CDR2 ANQGSEA. The CDR3 is made up of 15 amino acids. In DNA, the CDR3 is TGCAGCGTCTCGGAGGGGGCCGGGGGCAATCAGCCCCAGCATTTT. This encodes CSVSEGAGGNQPQHF.

V is TRBV12-5 and J is TRBJ1-5; tentative D call: TRBD1 (6 bases). Trimming took 11 bases from V and 0 from J, leaving 20 bases between them. Germline V gene sequence: CDR1 LGHNT, CDR2 FRNRAP. The CDR3 runs to 16 residues. This chain's CDR3 is CASLEGGSISNQPQHF. In DNA, the CDR3 is TGTGCTTCTCTCGAGGGGGGCAGTATTAGCAATCAGCCCCAGCATTTT. Based on the CDR3 plus reference TRBV12-5 and TRBJ1-5, the full variable domain is DARVTQTPRHKVTEMGQEVTMRCQPILGHNTVFWYRQTMMQGLELLAYFRNRAPLDDSGMPKDRFSAEMPDATLATLKIQPSEPRDSAVYFCASLEGGSISNQPQHFGDGTRLSIL.

Details on this clonotype: Germline is not matched at one junction end, which may reflect a read error. This chain links TRBV29-1 with TRBJ1-1, with a weak D call TRBD1 (6 bases). CDR3 size: 14 residues. Germline CDR1 SQVTM, CDR2 ANQGSEA. This CDR3 reads CSVRMLLGGAEASF. The CDR3 nucleotides read TGCAGCGTCCGCATGCTTCTAGGGGGGGCTGAAGCTTCCTTT. Full variable domain (rest looked up from reference TRBV29-1 and TRBJ1-1): SAVISQKPSRDICQRGTSLTIQCQVDSQVTMMFWYRQQPGQSLTLIATANQGSEATYESGFVIDKFPISRPNLTFSTLTVSNMSPEDSSIYLCSVRMLLGGAEASFGQGTRLTVV.

This clonotype was seen a handful of times. This chain links TRBV28 with TRBJ2-5; 8 bases agree with TRBD1. Trimming at V came to 6 bases and at J to 0 bases, leaving 9 bases not matched to a gene. This CDR3 contains 16 residues. Germline V gene sequence: CDR1 MDHEN, CDR2 SYDVKM. The CDR3 nucleotides read TGTGCCAGCAGGTCAGGGGGCGGACGAAACCAAGAGACCCAGTACTTC. Translated, it gives CASRSGGGRNQETQYF. Looking up the rest from reference TRBV28 and TRBJ2-5 gives the full variable domain: DVKVTQSSRYLVKRTGEKVFLECVQDMDHENMFWYRQDPGLGLRLIYFSYDVKMKEKGDIPEGYSVSREKKERFSLILESASTNQTSMYLCASRSGGGRNQETQYFGPGTRLLVL.

This clonotype was detected ten times or more. The chain uses TRBV4-1 and TRBJ2-7; 9 nucleotides line up with TRBD1. Trimming at V came to 5 bases and at J to 4 bases, leaving 6 bases not matched to a gene. Germline-derived CDR1 and CDR2 are MGHRA and YSYEKL. The CDR3 has 14 amino acids. The CDR3 DNA sequence: TGCGCCAGCAGCTCCCGGGACAGGGAGTACGAGCAGTACTTC. Encoded protein: CASSSRDREYEQYF.

In this sample, this clonotype turned up a few times. The V and J genes are TRBV4-1 and TRBJ2-5; D may correspond to TRBD1 or TRBD2 (5 bases each). The germline V gene has CDR1 MGHRA and CDR2 YSYEKL. CDR3 length equals 15 residues. V was cut by 0 bases and J by 7 bases, with 15 bases left in between. Written as DNA, the CDR3 is TGCGCCAGCAGCCAAGATTCGGGGCAGGGATGGACCCAGTACTTC. Its translation: CASSQDSGQGWTQYF.

This clonotype was observed many times. CDR3 coding DNA: TGTGCCAGCAGGCAGGGGGCCACCTACGAGCAGTACTTC. Translated: CASRQGATYEQYF. The chain employs TRBV27 and TRBJ2-7, with 8 bases identical to TRBD1. The length of the CDR3 is 13 residues. CDR1 is MNHEY, CDR2 SMNVEV, per germline (reference sequence). The trim removed 6 bases at V and 2 bases at J, leaving 3 bases unmatched.

This clonotype has a count of ten or more. The gene calls are TRBV9 and TRBJ2-7; weak D call: TRBD1 (7 bases). The CDR3 length is 15 residues. The germline CDR1 and CDR2 sequences are SGDLS and YYNGEE. Trimming took 4 bases from V and 4 from J, leaving 18 bases between them. The DNA for the CDR3 is TGTGCCAGCAGCTTCGGAGGGGGCTCCACATACGAGCAGTACTTC. Translating gives CASSFGGGSTYEQYF.

This clonotype occurred a few times. The CDR3 loop reads CASSEPGQKYTF. The CDR3 DNA sequence: TGTGCCAGCAGTGAACCGGGACAGAAGTACACCTTC. The chain has TRBV28 and TRBJ1-2; the match to TRBD1 covers 7 bases. This CDR3 contains 12 residues. Germline values: CDR1 MDHEN, CDR2 SYDVKM. V lost 5 bases and J lost 11; bases outside the gene matches: 8.

In this sample, this clonotype turned up many times. CDR3 protein: CASSLRTGELFF. CDR3 sequence (DNA): TGTGCCAGCAGTTTAAGGACCGGGGAGCTGTTTTTT. This chain uses TRBV28 with TRBJ2-2; D gene ambiguous. The V and J ends lost 2 bases and 5 bases respectively, with 3 bases between them. CDR1 and CDR2 (germline): MDHEN, SYDVKM. This CDR3 spans 12 amino acids.

The V call is TRBV20-1, the J call TRBJ2-3; TRBD2 agrees at 15 bases. This CDR3 contains 17 residues. Germline V lookup: CDR1 DFQATT, CDR2 SNEGSKA (reference sequence). Trimming removed 5 bases from V and 4 bases from J; junction bases left unmatched: 10. The CDR3 spells CSALGLAGGPRADTQYF. For the CDR3, the DNA is TGCAGTGCTCTCGGACTAGCGGGGGGGCCAAGGGCAGATACGCAGTATTTT.

This clonotype was observed a handful of times. The chain couples TRBV7-2 to TRBJ2-5; perhaps TRBD1 as D (5 bases). This CDR3 has 14 amino acids. Germline CDR1 reads SGHTA; CDR2 reads FQGNSA. Trimming stripped 3 bases from V and 3 bases from J, with 11 bases between. CDR3 in DNA: TGTGCCAGCAGCTTTGGCAGGGCCAAAGAGACCCAGTACTTC. Protein product: CASSFGRAKETQYF. Full variable domain (missing parts from reference TRBV7-2 and TRBJ2-5): GAGVSQSPSNKVTEKGKDVELRCDPISGHTALYWYRQSLGQGLEFLIYFQGNSAPDKSGLPSDRFSAERTGGSVSTLTIQRTQQEDSAVYLCASSFGRAKETQYFGPGTRLLVL.

The J gene is TRBJ2-3, the V gene TRBV4-2, with D tentatively TRBD2 (5 bases). Germline CDR1 and CDR2: LGHNA and YNFKEQ. This CDR3 is built from 17 residues. V shed 0 bases and J shed 4 bases, with 17 bases lying between them. The CDR3 sequence is CASSQEIEVLGADTQYF. Here the CDR3 DNA reads TGTGCCAGCAGCCAAGAGATCGAGGTCCTCGGGGCAGATACGCAGTATTTT.

The sample holds a few counts of this clonotype. The rearrangement uses TRBV20-1 and TRBJ1-2, with 9 bases lining up with TRBD1. CDR3 length: 16 amino acids. The germline CDR1 and CDR2 sequences are DFQATT and SNEGSKA (reference sequence). Losses at the gene ends were 4 bases for V and 4 bases for J; bases not matched to a gene: 13. CDR3 in amino acids: CSATQSDRGSSYGYTF. The CDR3 DNA is TGCAGTGCTACCCAAAGTGACAGGGGGAGTAGCTATGGCTACACCTTC.

The gene calls are TRBV4-2 and TRBJ2-7; 7 positions match TRBD2. Germline V CDR1 and CDR2: LGHNA, YNFKEQ. Trimming cost V 3 bases and J 4 bases; bases outside gene matches: 6. This CDR3 is built from 14 residues. The CDR3 protein is CASSQLAVGYEQYF. The CDR3 region has the DNA TGTGCCAGCAGCCAGCTAGCGGTGGGGTACGAGCAGTACTTC.

This clonotype was observed a few times. J is TRBJ2-6 and V is TRBV27; possibly TRBD1 for D (5 bases). The CDR3 consists of 16 residues. Trimming removed 5 bases at V and 4 bases at J, with 15 bases between. CDR1 and CDR2 (germline): MNHEY, SMNVEV (reference sequence). The CDR3 loop reads CASSQPQVSGANVLTF. For the CDR3, the DNA is TGTGCCAGCAGTCAGCCACAGGTCTCCGGGGCCAACGTCCTGACTTTC.

The chain joins TRBV12-3 or TRBV12-4 to TRBJ2-1; D is perhaps TRBD1 or TRBD2 (6 bases each). V was clipped by 6 bases and J by 13 bases, with 19 bases between them. CDR3 length: 13 amino acids. As DNA, the CDR3 is TGTGCCAGCAGCCCTGGGGGGCAGGAGACCCAGTTCTTC. Translation gives CASSPGGQETQFF.

This clonotype turned up a few times. The genes are TRBV21-1 and TRBJ2-4; TRBD1 reflects the table's D call only, with no check against the DNA. TRBV21-1 is annotated as a pseudogene. CDR3 length equals 17 residues. CDR3 coding DNA: TGTGCCAGCAGCAAAGGCCGACAGGTCCTAGCCAAAAACATTCAGTACTTC. This translates into CASSKGRQVLAKNIQYF.

The chain combines TRBV15 with TRBJ2-1; 7 bases map to TRBD1. With 4 bases clipped from V and 6 bases from J, the junction kept 9 bases outside the gene matches. Germline V gene lookup returns CDR1 LNHNV and CDR2 YYDKDF (reference sequence). The CDR3 is made up of 15 amino acids. This CDR3 is CATSNTGARPNEQFF. In DNA, the CDR3 is TGTGCCACCAGCAATACAGGGGCCCGCCCCAATGAGCAGTTCTTC.

The chain carries TRBV12-3 or TRBV12-4 and TRBJ1-5, with a weak D call TRBD1 (6 bases). Trimming took 8 bases from V and 3 from J, leaving 17 bases between them. The length of the CDR3 is 15 residues. The CDR3 coding sequence is TGTGCCAGCTCCAATACCGGGACATACAATCAGCCCCAGCATTTT. Protein product: CASSNTGTYNQPQHF.

This chain joins TRBV25-1 and TRBJ2-7; D is unclear. Trimming removed 4 bases from V and 5 bases from J, with 9 bases in between. This CDR3 region has 12 residues. The germline V gene encodes CDR1 MGHDK and CDR2 SYGVNS. CDR3 DNA sequence: TGTGCCAGCAGTGGTAATGGGGACGAGCAGTACTTC. Its translation is CASSGNGDEQYF.

There are a few counts of this clonotype. The J gene is TRBJ2-5, the V gene TRBV7-7; tentatively, D is TRBD1 (5 bases). Germline V lookup: CDR1 SSHAT, CDR2 FNYEAQ (reference sequence). The CDR3 sequence is 13 residues long. V was pared by 7 bases and J by 2 bases, with 11 bases between. CDR3 nucleotides: TGTGCCAGCATCCTAGGGGTACAAGAGACCCAGTACTTC. It translates to CASILGVQETQYF.

The table lists this clonotype with many counts. The chain joins TRBV3-1 to TRBJ2-7; tentatively, D is TRBD2 (6 bases). Trimming removed 0 bases from V and 6 bases from J, with 12 bases in between. The CDR3 runs to 14 residues. From germline, CDR1 is LGHDT and CDR2 YNNKEL (reference sequence). CDR3 residues: CASSQDPMGGEQYF. The CDR3 DNA reads as TGTGCCAGCAGCCAAGATCCCATGGGGGGCGAGCAGTACTTC.